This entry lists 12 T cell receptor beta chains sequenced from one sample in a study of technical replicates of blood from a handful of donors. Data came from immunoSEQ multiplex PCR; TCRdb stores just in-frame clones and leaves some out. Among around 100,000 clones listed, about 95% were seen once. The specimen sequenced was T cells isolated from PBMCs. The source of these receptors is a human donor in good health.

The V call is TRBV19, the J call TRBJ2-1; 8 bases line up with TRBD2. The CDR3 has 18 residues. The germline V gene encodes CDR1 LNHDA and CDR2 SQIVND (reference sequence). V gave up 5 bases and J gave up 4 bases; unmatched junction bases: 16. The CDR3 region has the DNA TGTGCCAGTAGTGGTGTCGGGAGGGCCATCGACCCTTACAATGAGCAGTTCTTC. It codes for CASSGVGRAIDPYNEQFF. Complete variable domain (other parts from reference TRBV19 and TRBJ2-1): DGGITQSPKYLFRKEGQNVTLSCEQNLNHDAMYWYRQDPGQGLRLIYYSQIVNDFQKGDIAEGYSVSREKKESFPLTVTSAQKNPTAFYLCASSGVGRAIDPYNEQFFGPGTRLTVL.

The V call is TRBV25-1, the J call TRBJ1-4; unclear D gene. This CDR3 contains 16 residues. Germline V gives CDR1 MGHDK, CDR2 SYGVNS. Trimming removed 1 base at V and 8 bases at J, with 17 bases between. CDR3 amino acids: CASSEFPRQPLEKLFF. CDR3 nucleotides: TGTGCCAGCAGTGAATTCCCGAGGCAACCTCTAGAAAAACTGTTTTTT.

CDR3: CASGGGQPDTQYF. As DNA, the CDR3 is TGTGCCAGCGGGGGGGGGCAACCGGATACGCAGTATTTT. This rearrangement joins TRBV9 to TRBJ2-3; a weak D match, TRBD2 (7 bases). Germline V gives CDR1 SGDLS, CDR2 YYNGEE. This CDR3 spans 13 amino acids. The V end lost 7 bases, the J end lost 6 bases, and 15 bases lay between the germline ends.

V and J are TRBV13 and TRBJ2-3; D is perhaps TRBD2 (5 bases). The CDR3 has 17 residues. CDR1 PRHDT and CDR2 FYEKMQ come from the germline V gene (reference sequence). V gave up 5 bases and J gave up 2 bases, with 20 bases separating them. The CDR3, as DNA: TGTGCCAGCAGCCCGACGGGATGGAGCGCCCCCACAGATACGCAGTATTTT. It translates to CASSPTGWSAPTDTQYF.

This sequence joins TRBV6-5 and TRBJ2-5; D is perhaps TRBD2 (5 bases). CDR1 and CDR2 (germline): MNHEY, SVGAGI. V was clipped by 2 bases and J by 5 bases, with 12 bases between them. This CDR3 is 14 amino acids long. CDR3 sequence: CASSYRVALETQYF. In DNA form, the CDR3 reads TGTGCCAGCAGTTACCGTGTAGCGTTGGAGACCCAGTACTTC.

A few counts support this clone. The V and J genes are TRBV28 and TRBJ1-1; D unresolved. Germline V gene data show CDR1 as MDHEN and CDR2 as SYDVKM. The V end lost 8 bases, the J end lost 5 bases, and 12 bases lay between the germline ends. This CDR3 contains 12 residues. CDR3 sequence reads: CASSVYGTEAFF. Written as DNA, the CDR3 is TGTGCCAGCTCGGTTTACGGGACTGAAGCTTTCTTT.

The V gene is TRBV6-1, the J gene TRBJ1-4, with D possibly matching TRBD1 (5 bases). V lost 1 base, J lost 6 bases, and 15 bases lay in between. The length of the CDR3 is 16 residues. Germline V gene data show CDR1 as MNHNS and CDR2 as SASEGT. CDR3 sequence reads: CASSEGTGLDHEKLFF. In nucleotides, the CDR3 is TGTGCCAGCAGTGAAGGTACGGGACTGGATCATGAAAAACTGTTTTTT.

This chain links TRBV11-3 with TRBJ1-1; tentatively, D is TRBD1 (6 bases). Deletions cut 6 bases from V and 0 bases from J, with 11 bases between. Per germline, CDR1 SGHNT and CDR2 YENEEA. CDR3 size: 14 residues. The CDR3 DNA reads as TGTGCCAGCAGTTCAGGGGTCTTGAACACTGAAGCTTTCTTT. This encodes CASSSGVLNTEAFF.

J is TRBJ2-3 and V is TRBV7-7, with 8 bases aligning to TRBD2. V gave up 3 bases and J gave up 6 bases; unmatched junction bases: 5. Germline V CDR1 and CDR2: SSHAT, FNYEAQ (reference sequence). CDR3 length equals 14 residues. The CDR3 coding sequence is TGTGCCAGCAGCTTGGGTCTAGCGGGTGATACGCAGTATTTT. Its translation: CASSLGLAGDTQYF.

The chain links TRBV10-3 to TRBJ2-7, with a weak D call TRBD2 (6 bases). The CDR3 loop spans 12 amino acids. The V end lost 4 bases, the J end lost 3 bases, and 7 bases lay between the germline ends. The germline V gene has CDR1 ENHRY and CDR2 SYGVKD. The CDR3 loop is CAISGGDYEQYF. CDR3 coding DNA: TGTGCCATCAGTGGGGGGGACTACGAGCAGTACTTC.

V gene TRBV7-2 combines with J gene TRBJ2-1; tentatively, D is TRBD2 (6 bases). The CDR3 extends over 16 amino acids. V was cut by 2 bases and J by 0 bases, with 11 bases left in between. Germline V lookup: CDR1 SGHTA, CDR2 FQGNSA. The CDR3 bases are TGTGCCAGCAGCTTAAGGCAGGGACTCTCCTACAATGAGCAGTTCTTC. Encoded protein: CASSLRQGLSYNEQFF.

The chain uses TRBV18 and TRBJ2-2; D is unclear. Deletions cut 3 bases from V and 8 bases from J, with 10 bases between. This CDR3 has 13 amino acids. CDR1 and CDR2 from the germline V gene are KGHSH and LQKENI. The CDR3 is CASSPGPRGELFF. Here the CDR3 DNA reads TGTGCCAGCTCACCGGGCCCCCGGGGGGAGCTGTTTTTT. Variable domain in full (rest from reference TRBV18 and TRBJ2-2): NAGVMQNPRHLVRRRGQEARLRCSPMKGHSHVYWYRQLPEEGLKFMVYLQKENIIDESGMPKERFSAEFPKEGPSILRIQQVVRGDSAAYFCASSPGPRGELFFGEGSRLTVL.